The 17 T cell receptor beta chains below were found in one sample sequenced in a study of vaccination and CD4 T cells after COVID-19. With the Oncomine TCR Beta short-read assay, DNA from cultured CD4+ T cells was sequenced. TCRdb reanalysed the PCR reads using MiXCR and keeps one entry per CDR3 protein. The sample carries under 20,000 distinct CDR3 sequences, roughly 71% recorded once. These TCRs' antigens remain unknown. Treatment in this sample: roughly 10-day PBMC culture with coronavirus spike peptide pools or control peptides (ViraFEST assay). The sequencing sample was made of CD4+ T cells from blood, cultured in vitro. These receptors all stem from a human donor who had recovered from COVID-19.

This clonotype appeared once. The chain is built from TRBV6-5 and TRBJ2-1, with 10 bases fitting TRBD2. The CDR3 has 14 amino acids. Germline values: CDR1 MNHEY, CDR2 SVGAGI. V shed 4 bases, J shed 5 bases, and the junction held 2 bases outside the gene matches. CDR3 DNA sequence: TGTGCCAGCAGTTTACTAGCGGGAAACAATGAGCAGTTCTTC. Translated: CASSLLAGNNEQFF.

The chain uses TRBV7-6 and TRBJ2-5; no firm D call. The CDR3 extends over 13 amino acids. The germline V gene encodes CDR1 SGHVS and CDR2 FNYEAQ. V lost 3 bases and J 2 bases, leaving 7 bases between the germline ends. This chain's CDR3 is CASSFGRQETQYF. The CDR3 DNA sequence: TGTGCCAGCAGCTTCGGTAGGCAAGAGACCCAGTACTTC.

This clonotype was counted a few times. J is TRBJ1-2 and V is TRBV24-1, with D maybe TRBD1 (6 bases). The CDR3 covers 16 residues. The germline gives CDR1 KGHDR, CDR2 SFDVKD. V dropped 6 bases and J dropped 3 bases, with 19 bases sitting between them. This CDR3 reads CATSNSAGAGHYGYTF. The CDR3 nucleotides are TGTGCCACCAGTAACTCGGCGGGGGCGGGACACTATGGCTACACCTTC.

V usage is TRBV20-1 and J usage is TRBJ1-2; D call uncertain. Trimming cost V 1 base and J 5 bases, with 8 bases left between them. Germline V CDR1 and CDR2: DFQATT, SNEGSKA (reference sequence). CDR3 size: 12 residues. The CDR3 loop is CSARAPPYGYTF. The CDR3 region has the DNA TGCAGTGCTAGAGCCCCGCCATATGGCTACACCTTC.

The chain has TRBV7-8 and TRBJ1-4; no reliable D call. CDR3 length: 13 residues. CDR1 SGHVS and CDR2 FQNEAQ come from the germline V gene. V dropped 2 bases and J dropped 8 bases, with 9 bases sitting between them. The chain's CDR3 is CASSLFSPEKLFF. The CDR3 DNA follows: TGTGCCAGCAGCTTATTTAGCCCAGAAAAACTGTTTTTT.

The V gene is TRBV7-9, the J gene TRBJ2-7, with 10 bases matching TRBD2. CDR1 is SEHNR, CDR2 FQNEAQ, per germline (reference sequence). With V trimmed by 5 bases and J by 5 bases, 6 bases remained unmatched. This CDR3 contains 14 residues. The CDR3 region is CASSPAGGFHEQYF. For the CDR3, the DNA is TGTGCCAGCAGCCCAGCGGGAGGGTTCCACGAGCAGTACTTC.

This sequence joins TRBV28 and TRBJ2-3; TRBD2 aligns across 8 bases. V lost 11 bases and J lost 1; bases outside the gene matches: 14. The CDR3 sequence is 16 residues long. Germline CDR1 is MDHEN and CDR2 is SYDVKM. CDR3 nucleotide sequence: TGTGCCCACGGGGTAGCGGGATTCCTTGGCACAGATACGCAGTATTTT. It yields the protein CAHGVAGFLGTDTQYF. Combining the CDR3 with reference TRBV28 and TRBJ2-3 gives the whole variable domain DVKVTQSSRYLVKRTGEKVFLECVQDMDHENMFWYRQDPGLGLRLIYFSYDVKMKEKGDIPEGYSVSREKKERFSLILESASTNQTSMYLCAHGVAGFLGTDTQYFGPGTRLTVL.

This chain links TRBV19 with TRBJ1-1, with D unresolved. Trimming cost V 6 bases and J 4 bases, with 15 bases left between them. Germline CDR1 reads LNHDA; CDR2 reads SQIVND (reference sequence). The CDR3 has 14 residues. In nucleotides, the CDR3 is TGTGCCAGTAGCATGGCAGGTCGAGGCACTGAAGCTTTCTTT. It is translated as CASSMAGRGTEAFF. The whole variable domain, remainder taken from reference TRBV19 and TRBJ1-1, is DGGITQSPKYLFRKEGQNVTLSCEQNLNHDAMYWYRQDPGQGLRLIYYSQIVNDFQKGDIAEGYSVSREKKESFPLTVTSAQKNPTAFYLCASSMAGRGTEAFFGQGTRLTVV.

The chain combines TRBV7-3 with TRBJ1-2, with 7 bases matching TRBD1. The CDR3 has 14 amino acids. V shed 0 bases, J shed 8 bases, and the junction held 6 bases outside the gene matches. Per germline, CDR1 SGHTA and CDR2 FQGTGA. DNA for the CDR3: TGTGCCAGCAGCTTAACCCCTGACAGGGTCGGCTACACCTTC. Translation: CASSLTPDRVGYTF.

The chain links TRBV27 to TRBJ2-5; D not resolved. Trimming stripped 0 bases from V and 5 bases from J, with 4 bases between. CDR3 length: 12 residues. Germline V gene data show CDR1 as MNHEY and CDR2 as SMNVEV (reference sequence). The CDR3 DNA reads TGTGCCAGCAGTTTATCAGGCGAGACCCAGTACTTC. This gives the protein CASSLSGETQYF.

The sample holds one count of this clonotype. CDR3 coding DNA: TGTGCCAGCAGTTCCGGCGGGACCATAGATACGCAGTATTTT. Amino acids: CASSSGGTIDTQYF. V is TRBV28 and J is TRBJ2-3; perhaps TRBD2 as D (6 bases). Germline lookup yields CDR1 MDHEN and CDR2 SYDVKM. The length of the CDR3 is 14 residues. V lost 4 bases to trimming and J lost 5 bases, with 13 bases between them. The complete variable domain, with remaining parts taken from reference TRBV28 and TRBJ2-3, reads DVKVTQSSRYLVKRTGEKVFLECVQDMDHENMFWYRQDPGLGLRLIYFSYDVKMKEKGDIPEGYSVSREKKERFSLILESASTNQTSMYLCASSSGGTIDTQYFGPGTRLTVL.

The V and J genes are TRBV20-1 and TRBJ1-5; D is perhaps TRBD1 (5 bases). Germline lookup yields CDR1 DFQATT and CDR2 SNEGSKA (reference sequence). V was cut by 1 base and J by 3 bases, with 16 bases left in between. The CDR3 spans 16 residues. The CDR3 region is CSARASGPRVNQPQHF. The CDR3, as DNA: TGCAGTGCTAGAGCCTCGGGGCCAAGGGTCAATCAGCCCCAGCATTTT.

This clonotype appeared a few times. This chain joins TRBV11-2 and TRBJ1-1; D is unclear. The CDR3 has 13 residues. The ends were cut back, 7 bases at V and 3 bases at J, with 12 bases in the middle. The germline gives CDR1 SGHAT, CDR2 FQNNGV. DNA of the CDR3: TGTGCCAGCACCAAACGGTGGGACACTGAAGCTTTCTTT. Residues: CASTKRWDTEAFF.

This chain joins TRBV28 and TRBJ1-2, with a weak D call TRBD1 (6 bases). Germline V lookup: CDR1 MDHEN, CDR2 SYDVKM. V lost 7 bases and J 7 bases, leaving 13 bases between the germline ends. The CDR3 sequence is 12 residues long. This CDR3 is CASIKTGTGYTF. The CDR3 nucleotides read TGTGCCAGCATTAAGACAGGCACTGGCTACACCTTC.

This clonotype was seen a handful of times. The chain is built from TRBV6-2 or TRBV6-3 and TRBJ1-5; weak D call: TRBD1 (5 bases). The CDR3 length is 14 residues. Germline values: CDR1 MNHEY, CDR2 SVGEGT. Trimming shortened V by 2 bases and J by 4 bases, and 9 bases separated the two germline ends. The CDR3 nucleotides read TGTGCCAGCAGTTACGCCAGGGAGAATCAGCCCCAGCATTTT. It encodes CASSYARENQPQHF.

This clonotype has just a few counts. The DNA of the CDR3 is TGTGCCAGCAGTTTAGGACCAGAAAAACTGTTTTTT. It specifies CASSLGPEKLFF. The V call is TRBV28, the J call TRBJ1-4, with no clear D. V was shortened by 2 bases and J by 8 bases, with 6 bases between the two germline ends. CDR3 length equals 12 residues. Germline-derived CDR1 and CDR2 are MDHEN and SYDVKM.

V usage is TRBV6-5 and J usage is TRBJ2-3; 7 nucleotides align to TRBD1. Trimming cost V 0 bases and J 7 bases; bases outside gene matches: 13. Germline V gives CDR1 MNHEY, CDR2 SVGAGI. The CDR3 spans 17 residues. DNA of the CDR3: TGTGCCAGCAGTTACTCCCAGGGCAGGGGGTCCTTGCATACGCAGTATTTT. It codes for CASSYSQGRGSLHTQYF.